This is a list of T cell receptor beta chains from one sample in a study of blood T cell repertoires in COVID-19. The repertoire was sequenced with immunoSEQ multiplex PCR; TCRdb's copy has only in-frame clones and lacks some. This table holds some 120,000 clones, about 74% found once. Sequencing was carried out using peripheral blood. The receptors stem from a man aged 60 to 75 with acute or convalescent COVID-19. Both conserved end residues are part of each CDR3. Each record gives: V gene, D gene, J gene, clone size, CDR3 DNA, CDR3 protein. A D gene is named only where the DNA matches it firmly. Only part of the rows carry a size: once, few, many, or a class if the clone is expanded.

V: TRBV2; D: TRBD1; J: TRBJ1-3; size: .; DNA: TGTGCCAGCAGTGAGGACCTGGGACAGGGATATTGGGCCTCTGGAAACACCATATATTTT; CDR3: CASSEDLGQGYWASGNTIYF
V: TRBV9; D: TRBD1; J: TRBJ1-2; size: few; DNA: TGTGCCAGCAGCTCCGGGGACAGGCGGTCTTATGGCTACACCTTC; CDR3: CASSSGDRRSYGYTF
V: TRBV3-1/TRBV3-2; D: .; J: TRBJ1-1; size: .; DNA: TGTGCCAGCAGCCAATACGGCACTGAAGCTTTCTTT; CDR3: CASSQYGTEAFF
V: TRBV7-9; D: .; J: TRBJ1-3; size: .; DNA: TGTGCCAGCAGCTTAAGACAGGACAGACGAAACACCATATATTTT; CDR3: CASSLRQDRRNTIYF
V: TRBV5-1; D: .; J: TRBJ1-1; size: few; DNA: TGCGCCAGCAGCAAGGACAGACCCAGTCACACTGAAGCTTTCTTT; CDR3: CASSKDRPSHTEAFF
V: TRBV15; D: TRBD2; J: TRBJ2-1; size: .; DNA: TGTGCCACCAGCAGAGATGAATTTTCGGGGGGGGCCCCCAGCTACAATGAGCAGTTCTTC; CDR3: CATSRDEFSGGAPSYNEQFF
V: TRBV6-5; D: TRBD1; J: TRBJ2-3; size: .; DNA: TGTGCCAGTAAGCGACAGGGGCTGAGGGATACGCAGTATTTT; CDR3: CASKRQGLRDTQYF
V: TRBV19; D: .; J: TRBJ1-2; size: .; DNA: TGTGCCAGCAACGAACCCATCGGGGGGAATAACTATGGCTACACCTTC; CDR3: CASNEPIGGNNYGYTF
V: TRBV19; D: .; J: TRBJ1-2; size: .; DNA: TGTGCCAGTGACAGCCTTAACTATGGCTACACCTTC; CDR3: CASDSLNYGYTF
V: TRBV29-1; D: TRBD2; J: TRBJ2-7; size: .; DNA: TGCAGCGTTGTCGGGACTAGCGGGGGAGAGCAGTACTTC; CDR3: CSVVGTSGGEQYF